This record concerns one T cell receptor (beta chain) sequence. The antigen it binds to is not known. The record has no base qualities; no much larger clone is one base away. A single peripheral blood draw of about 116 mL on average was collected from each donor into heparinised tubes. Naive, central memory, regulatory and stem cell-like memory CD4+ T cells were sorted on a BD FACSAria II using a panel including CD45RO, CCR7, CD25, CD127, CD95 and CD27. Purity was above 95% for every sorted population. PBMCs were isolated right away by Lymphoprep density gradient centrifugation and were stained directly, without culture. To minimize batch effects, samples were stained and sorted in pairs, one healthy donor with one patient per experiment. The data originate from a study of beta chain features in type 1 diabetes (dated by TCRdb to the late 2010s). In the study overall: Mean age, gender distribution, total cell number and subset yield were not different between patients and healthy donors. Across all samples, approximately 98,000,000 sorted cells were examined, and cell number per subset correlated strongly with RNA yield. The study compared the TCRB repertoires of sorted circulating CD4+ T cell subsets in recently diagnosed type 1 diabetes patients with those in matched healthy donors. Regulatory and stem cell-like memory subsets were obtained from only 8 patients and about eight healthy donors, while naive and central memory subsets were obtained from all 30 or so donors. Summary of the overall study and its limitations: A moderate but significant shortening of TCRB CDR3 length was observed in type 1 diabetes patients in all four CD4+ subsets. At VDJ recombination sites, patients with type 1 diabetes made fewer insertions and deleted more nucleotides, a pattern implying thymic rearrangement abnormalities. PCR may preferentially amplify shorter templates, but because patient and control samples were amplified and corrected together, any resulting skew would affect both groups equally. Naive, central memory and regulatory TCRB repertoires appeared to be more alike among patients than among healthy donors. Because cDNA was sequenced instead of genomic DNA, highly expressing activated cells could be over-represented, though the groups showed no difference in activation or CD3 levels. Only small numbers of individuals were included in the HLA sub-analyses, which left unresolved whether HLA type had any influence on TCRB rearrangement.

The High Capacity cDNA Reverse Transcription Kit was used to reverse transcribe all of the isolated RNA, meaning that expressed TCRB transcripts were what got sequenced. Deep immunoSEQ sequencing was applied to naive, central memory and regulatory T cell samples, giving an average of roughly 3.5 million total reads per sample. After sorted cells were lysed in RLT buffer, RNA was extracted with DNase-treated RNeasy Micro or Mini kits, with the choice depending on cell number. To prevent cross-contamination, each cell subset was processed individually, whereas patient and healthy donor samples were processed jointly. The immunoSEQ multiplex PCR was used to amplify TCRB sequences from cDNA, generating 87-bp fragments that spanned the CDR3 region. Amplicons were sequenced on the Illumina HiSeq platform. In the paper's pipeline: Synthetic template baselines were used to correct PCR bias computationally, reads within Hamming distance 2 were collapsed together, and singletons that could not be merged were discarded. By aligning reads against IMGT, V, D and J genes, CDR3 length, and insertions or deletions at six rearrangement sites were assigned. Within each subset, clonotype counts were normalized to the number of sorted cells before true diversity and Gini coefficients were calculated with the tcR R package. The overlap coefficient, calculated on TCRB nucleotide sequences, was used to measure repertoire sharing. Sourced from immuneACCESS, this table was stored by TCRdb with only in-frame sequences that have V and J called. A share of the clones is absent; for the studies checked, an unresolved V gene accounts for under half, and the remainder has no known explanation. That table supplies the V and J calls and clone size; D and trimming were determined from the DNA. The sample has more than 20,000 clones on record, over 60% of them singletons. The biggest ten clones account for 2.2% of the sample.

From the germline V gene (reference sequence), CDR1 is SEHNR and CDR2 is FQNEAQ. V is shortened by 3 bases, J by 2 bases, and the region joining them spans 13 bases. The cysteine opens and the phenylalanine closes a CDR3 of 15 amino acids. The CDR3 DNA has 45 bases and is translated from base 1. The sequencing input was Tregs from blood. The cell subset or site label here, explained by the study, means: regulatory CD4+ T cells. The origin of this receptor is a woman in her 40s in good health. Recombination linked TRBV7-9 to TRBJ1-1; D gene: possibly TRBD1, on 6 matching bases. In nucleotide form, the sequence is TGTGCCAGCAGCTTCCGGGGGGCTGTAAACACTGAAGCTTTCTTT. It codes for CASSFRGAVNTEAFF.